Listed below are T cell receptor beta chains from one sample, sequenced in a study of CD4 T cells in relation to SARS-CoV-2 and coronaviruses. Sequencing was performed with immunoSEQ multiplex PCR; in TCRdb, only in-frame clones are kept and a portion is missing. The sample comprises 50,000 to 65,000 clones, around 92% of which are singletons, and 0.3% to 0.45% rests with the top ten. Sequencing was done on a sample of naive CD4+ T cells from PBMCs. These TCRs come from an adult with COVID-19. Both conserved end residues are part of each CDR3. A D gene is named only where the DNA matches it firmly. The size field is filled for only some rows; it gives once, few, many or a size class.

. | TRBJ2-7 | . | TRBV11-2 | TGTGCCAGCAGCTTAGAAGTTATCTCTTACGAGCAGTACTTC | CASSLEVISYEQYF
. | TRBJ2-7 | TRBD1 | TRBV18 | TGTGCCAGCTCACTCCGACAGGGGGGCTCCTACGAGCAGTACTTC | CASSLRQGGSYEQYF
. | TRBJ2-7 | . | TRBV6-5 | TGTGCCAGCAGCCGGGTCGGACCTACCTACGAGCAGTACTTC | CASSRVGPTYEQYF
. | TRBJ2-2 | TRBD1 | TRBV28 | TGTGCCGGACGAAGACAGGGGACGAACACCGGGGAGCTGTTTTTT | CAGRRQGTNTGELFF
. | TRBJ1-5 | . | TRBV10-3 | TGTGCCATCAGTGTACAGGGAGAACAGCCCCAGCATTTT | CAISVQGEQPQHF
. | TRBJ2-3 | TRBD1 | TRBV27 | TGTGCCCAGACCGGGACAGGGTTCACAGATACGCAGTATTTT | CAQTGTGFTDTQYF
. | TRBJ2-1 | . | TRBV7-2 | TGTGCCAGCAGCACGGGACCACAAAATGAGCAGTTCTTC | CASSTGPQNEQFF
. | TRBJ2-3 | . | TRBV5-1 | TGCGCCAGCCTCCCGACTAGGCCGAGCACAGATACGCAGTATTTT | CASLPTRPSTDTQYF
. | TRBJ1-4 | . | TRBV21-1 | TGTGCCAGCAGCAATCCCGGGACAGGGGGCGACAATGAAAAACTGTTTTTT | CASSNPGTGGDNEKLFF
. | TRBJ2-7 | TRBD1 | TRBV24-1 | TGTGCCACCAGTGATCCCGGGACAGGAAACTACGAGCAGTACTTC | CATSDPGTGNYEQYF
once | TRBJ2-7 | TRBD2 | TRBV6-1 | TGTGCCAGCAGTGAATCCCTAGCGGGAGGTGCCCACGAGCAGTACTTC | CASSESLAGGAHEQYF
. | TRBJ2-2 | . | TRBV6-6 | TGTGCCAGCAGTCCCCAGGGGGGGAACGCCGGGGAGCTGTTTTTT | CASSPQGGNAGELFF
. | TRBJ2-5 | . | TRBV7-3 | TGTGCCAGCAGCTACATTGGAGAGACCCAGTACTTC | CASSYIGETQYF
. | TRBJ2-7 | . | TRBV15 | TGTGCCACCAGCAGAGATCAGACAGGTCCGCGTGGCGAGCAGTACTTC | CATSRDQTGPRGEQYF
once | TRBJ1-5 | TRBD1 | TRBV28 | TGTGCCAGTGTTAGACAGGGGAGCAATCAGCCCCAGCATTTT | CASVRQGSNQPQHF
. | TRBJ2-2 | TRBD2 | TRBV4-1 | TGCGCCAGCAGCCAAGGGGTAGCGGGAGTAGGTACGGGGGAGCTGTTTTTT | CASSQGVAGVGTGELFF
. | TRBJ1-6 | TRBD1 | TRBV5-6 | TGTGCCAGCAGCCACAGGGGTCGAATCGATAATTCACCCCTCCACTTT | CASSHRGRIDNSPLHF
. | TRBJ1-6 | . | TRBV5-5 | TGTGCCAGCAGCTTGGACCCCCAGAATTCACCCCTCCACTTT | CASSLDPQNSPLHF
. | TRBJ1-2 | . | TRBV6-5 | TGTGCCAGCAGCCGGGACGGTGACTATGGCTACACCTTC | CASSRDGDYGYTF
few | TRBJ1-3 | . | TRBV10-1 | TGCGCCAGCAGTGAGTCGCGGCAGAGCTCTGGAAACACCATATATTTT | CASSESRQSSGNTIYF
. | TRBJ2-1 | TRBD1 | TRBV5-1 | TGCGCCACCTCTTCACCGTCAGGGGGTGAGCAGTTCTTC | CATSSPSGGEQFF
. | TRBJ2-5 | . | TRBV6-2/TRBV6-3 | TGTGCCAGCAGCCGACAGCGAAAAGAGACCCAGTACTTC | CASSRQRKETQYF
few | TRBJ1-2 | . | TRBV10-3 | TGTGCCATCACCAGCTTTTCAGGGGACTATGGCTACACCTTC | CAITSFSGDYGYTF
once | TRBJ2-1 | . | TRBV25-1 | TGTGCCAGCAGTGAAGGCAGGTTCGACAATGAGCAGTTCTTC | CASSEGRFDNEQFF
. | TRBJ2-7 | . | TRBV28 | TGTGCCAGCAGTTTAACTCAAAGCTCCTACGAGCAGTACTTC | CASSLTQSSYEQYF
. | TRBJ2-5 | . | TRBV7-9 | TGTGCCAGCAGCTTAGTGGGCAGAGGCCAAGAGACCCAGTACTTC | CASSLVGRGQETQYF
. | TRBJ1-2 | . | TRBV24-1 | TGTGCCACCAGTGATTTTGCAGCTCATGGCTACACCTTC | CATSDFAAHGYTF